The 25 T cell receptor beta chains in this list originate from one sample, sequenced in a study of response to subunit inactivated influenza vaccine. From the RT-PCR reads, TCRdb called clonotypes with MiXCR, one entry per CDR3 protein. In the table there are around 750,000 distinct CDR3 sequences, around 20% of which are singletons. The sequences come from PBMCs from blood, collected roughly 5 days after vaccination. The receptors shown here come from a man in his forties or fifties who received an inactivated influenza vaccine.

This clonotype was picked up a small number of times. The CDR3 here is CASSQEVNQPQHF. The CDR3 DNA sequence: TGTGCCAGCAGCCAAGAGGTTAATCAGCCCCAGCATTTT. V usage is TRBV4-2 and J usage is TRBJ1-5, with D unresolved. The V end was cut by 0 bases, the J end by 4 bases, with 4 bases between. CDR1 and CDR2 (germline): LGHNA, YNFKEQ. This CDR3 has 13 residues.

This chain joins TRBV5-1 and TRBJ2-7; 8 bases match TRBD1. V gave up 0 bases and J gave up 3 bases; unmatched junction bases: 20. Per germline, CDR1 SGHRS and CDR2 YFSETQ. This CDR3 contains 20 residues. CDR3 residues: CASSLGYLDRVSLSLYEQYF. The DNA for the CDR3 is TGCGCCAGCAGCTTGGGATACCTGGACAGGGTATCCTTATCACTCTACGAGCAGTACTTC.

The chain links TRBV15 to TRBJ2-7, with 8 nucleotides matching TRBD1. The germline CDR1 and CDR2 sequences are LNHNV and YYDKDF (reference sequence). V dropped 1 base and J dropped 4; count of bases not matched to a gene: 9. This CDR3 comprises 16 residues. The CDR3 DNA reads TGTGCCACCAGCAGAGCCCAGGGGGCCAGTGGTTACGAGCAGTACTTC. It translates to CATSRAQGASGYEQYF. Looking up the rest from reference TRBV15 and TRBJ2-7 gives the full variable domain: DAMVIQNPRYQVTQFGKPVTLSCSQTLNHNVMYWYQQKSSQAPKLLFHYYDKDFNNEADTPDNFQSRRPNTSFCFLDIRSPGLGDTAMYLCATSRAQGASGYEQYFGPGTRLTVT.

This clonotype was detected a few times. V and J are TRBV12-3 or TRBV12-4 and TRBJ2-1; TRBD2 matches at 9 bases. V lost 5 bases and J lost 2; bases outside the gene matches: 4. The CDR3 spans 15 residues. CDR3 nucleotide sequence: TGTGCCAGCAGTAGCGGGACTAGCCCCTACAATGAGCAGTTCTTC. Residues: CASSSGTSPYNEQFF.

This clonotype was detected many times. The V call is TRBV12-3 or TRBV12-4, the J call TRBJ1-6; a weak D match, TRBD1 (5 bases). The germline V and J ends were trimmed by 5 bases and 4 bases, with 9 bases remaining between them. The length of the CDR3 is 14 residues. CDR3 coding DNA: TGTGCCAGCAGTCGCGGACAATATAATTCACCCCTCCACTTT. This translates into CASSRGQYNSPLHF.

The CDR3 DNA sequence: TGCGCCAGCAGCCCGCGCATGAGGGCGCATGAGCAGTTCTTC. Encoded protein: CASSPRMRAHEQFF. This chain connects TRBV5-1 to TRBJ2-1; D perhaps matches TRBD2 (5 bases). The CDR3 is made up of 14 amino acids. Germline V gene sequence: CDR1 SGHRS, CDR2 YFSETQ. Trimming cost V 4 bases and J 8 bases, with 16 bases left between them.

The V and J genes are TRBV12-3 or TRBV12-4 and TRBJ2-1, with 7 bases that match TRBD1. The CDR3 totals 13 residues. Losses at the gene ends were 4 bases for V and 9 bases for J; bases not matched to a gene: 6. The DNA of the CDR3 is TGTGCCAGCAGTTACACAGGGGCGGGTGAGCAGTTCTTC. Translating gives CASSYTGAGEQFF.

The genes are TRBV25-1 and TRBJ2-1; maybe TRBD2 (6 bases). The V and J ends lost 1 base and 6 bases respectively, with 13 bases between them. The CDR3 extends over 15 amino acids. In germline, CDR1 is MGHDK, CDR2 SYGVNS. The CDR3: CASSEFGLSTNEQFF. The CDR3 DNA sequence: TGTGCCAGCAGTGAATTTGGACTATCCACCAATGAGCAGTTCTTC.

The chain has TRBV5-1 and TRBJ2-1; 7 bases align to TRBD2. The CDR3 is made up of 15 amino acids. Germline V gives CDR1 SGHRS, CDR2 YFSETQ. Germline trimming cut 4 bases from V and 6 bases from J; bases unmatched to any gene: 10. The CDR3 DNA follows: TGCGCCAGCAGCCCCACTAGCGTTCGGGGCAATGAGCAGTTCTTC. Amino acids: CASSPTSVRGNEQFF.

The chain carries TRBV5-4 and TRBJ2-1; 12 bases match TRBD2. The CDR3 has 17 residues. Germline V lookup: CDR1 SGHNT, CDR2 YYREEE (reference sequence). V gave up 4 bases and J gave up 7 bases; unmatched junction bases: 12. This CDR3 is CASSPSLAGGWLNEQFF. The CDR3 bases are TGTGCCAGCAGCCCGTCACTAGCGGGAGGTTGGTTGAATGAGCAGTTCTTC.

In its sample, this clonotype was seen a few times. This rearrangement joins TRBV7-2 to TRBJ1-2; TRBD1 matches at 11 bases. J was trimmed by 8 bases and V by 1 base; bases with no gene match: 6. The CDR3 spans 15 residues. CDR1 is SGHTA, CDR2 FQGNSA, per germline. CDR3 DNA: TGTGCCAGCAGCTTAGATGGGACAGGGGGAAACGGCTACACCTTC. It codes for CASSLDGTGGNGYTF.

In this sample, this clonotype turned up a few times. This chain joins TRBV5-1 and TRBJ2-1, with 10 bases that match TRBD1. The germline V gene encodes CDR1 SGHRS and CDR2 YFSETQ. V was pared by 4 bases and J by 12 bases, with 16 bases of the junction left unmatched. The CDR3 is 16 residues long. The CDR3 DNA reads as TGCGCCAGCAGCGGGACACCGGGACAGGGGAGAGGCGTGCAGTTCTTC. Residues: CASSGTPGQGRGVQFF.

The chain couples TRBV20-1 to TRBJ2-2; TRBD2 agrees at 9 bases. The V segment lost 3 bases and the J segment 4 bases; nucleotides outside the gene matches: 9. There are 16 residues in the CDR3. Germline-derived CDR1 and CDR2 are DFQATT and SNEGSKA (reference sequence). This chain's CDR3 is CSARRGGDSGTGELFF. CDR3 bases: TGCAGTGCTAGGCGGGGGGGAGATTCGGGCACCGGGGAGCTGTTTTTT.

This clonotype was counted many times. V gene TRBV5-5 combines with J gene TRBJ2-1; D possibly corresponds to TRBD2 (6 bases). Looked up from germline, CDR1 is SGHKS and CDR2 is YYEKEE (reference sequence). V was shortened by 4 bases and J by 7 bases, with 12 bases between the two germline ends. The CDR3 loop spans 13 amino acids. The CDR3 nucleotides are TGTGCCAGCAGCCTAGGAGGGTTGAATGAGCAGTTCTTC. Amino acids: CASSLGGLNEQFF.

This sequence joins TRBV30 and TRBJ2-5; D is possibly TRBD1 (6 bases). The germline V gene has CDR1 GTSNPN and CDR2 SVGIG (reference sequence). CDR3 length equals 16 residues. The V end was cut by 3 bases, the J end by 1 base, with 18 bases between. Written as DNA, the CDR3 is TGTGCCTGGAGCCCCCCCAGAGTAGGGGGCCAAGAGACCCAGTACTTC. It is translated as CAWSPPRVGGQETQYF. The full variable domain, in which reference TRBV30 and TRBJ2-5 provide the parts outside the CDR3, is SQTIHQWPATLVQPVGSPLSLECTVEGTSNPNLYWYRQAAGRGLQLLFYSVGIGQISSEVPQNLSASRPQDRQFILSSKKLLLSDSGFYLCAWSPPRVGGQETQYFGPGTRLLVL.

The V gene is TRBV20-1, the J gene TRBJ2-7, with D maybe TRBD1 (6 bases). This CDR3 region has 12 residues. Germline V gives CDR1 DFQATT, CDR2 SNEGSKA (reference sequence). V gave up 1 base and J gave up 4 bases, with 8 bases separating them. CDR3 sequence: CSARGQAYEQYF. CDR3 coding DNA: TGCAGTGCTAGAGGACAGGCGTACGAGCAGTACTTC.

The chain joins TRBV7-8 to TRBJ1-5; TRBD1 matches at 7 bases. Germline CDR1 is SGHVS and CDR2 is FQNEAQ. The junction had 5 bases not matched to a gene; V was cut back by 5 bases and J by 4 bases. This CDR3 contains 14 residues. The DNA for the CDR3 is TGTGCCAGCAGCCAGGCAGGGGGGAATCAGCCCCAGCATTTT. Translated, it gives CASSQAGGNQPQHF.

This clonotype was found a few times. The chain has TRBV20-1 and TRBJ2-1; maybe TRBD1 (6 bases). Between the trimmed V and J ends, which lost 6 bases and 1 base, there was a span of 7 bases. Germline assignment: CDR1 DFQATT and CDR2 SNEGSKA (reference sequence). The CDR3 consists of 12 residues. The DNA of the CDR3 is TGCAGTGCAGGACAGTCCTACAATGAGCAGTTCTTC. It codes for CSAGQSYNEQFF.

The V call is TRBV19, the J call TRBJ2-2; 8 nucleotides agree with TRBD2. CDR1 is LNHDA and CDR2 is SQIVND in the germline V gene (reference sequence). This CDR3 is built from 15 residues. V lost 7 bases and J lost 1; bases outside the gene matches: 5. CDR3 region: CASTAGERNTGELFF. The CDR3 nucleotides read TGTGCCAGTACAGCGGGGGAGAGGAACACCGGGGAGCTGTTTTTT.

The chain couples TRBV4-3 to TRBJ2-1, with D possibly being TRBD2 (6 bases). CDR1 is LGHNA, CDR2 YSLEER, per germline. The CDR3 loop spans 17 amino acids. Trimming removed 1 base at V and 8 bases at J, with 21 bases between. CDR3 nucleotides: TGCGCCAGCAGCCAAGGACCCGGGACCGGAGGGAGGTATGAGCAGTTCTTC. It is translated as CASSQGPGTGGRYEQFF.

The chain recombines TRBV6-1 with TRBJ1-5, with a tentative D call TRBD1 (5 bases). Germline lookup yields CDR1 MNHNS and CDR2 SASEGT. The CDR3 runs 14 residues. Trimming cost V 0 bases and J 7 bases, with 10 bases left between them. CDR3 nucleotides: TGTGCCAGCAGTGAAGCGTGGAGGGGACAGCCCCAGCATTTT. Protein product: CASSEAWRGQPQHF.

The rearrangement joins TRBV5-1 to TRBJ1-2; TRBD1 agrees at 7 bases. V was pared by 4 bases and J by 4 bases, with 10 bases of the junction left unmatched. Germline CDR1 SGHRS, CDR2 YFSETQ. This CDR3 spans 15 amino acids. The CDR3, as DNA: TGCGCCAGCAGCACCCGACAGGGAGGGAGCTATGGCTACACCTTC. This translates into CASSTRQGGSYGYTF.

This clonotype was counted between two and nine times. This chain joins TRBV20-1 and TRBJ1-2; 7 bases map to TRBD1. Losses at the gene ends were 6 bases for V and 6 bases for J; bases not matched to a gene: 19. Germline V gene lookup returns CDR1 DFQATT and CDR2 SNEGSKA (reference sequence). The CDR3 is made up of 16 amino acids. The DNA for the CDR3 is TGCAGTGCCCTTGACCCGGACAGGCAGGTGATAGATGGCTACACCTTC. Protein product: CSALDPDRQVIDGYTF.

The V call is TRBV29-1, the J call TRBJ2-3; D is uncertain. V gave up 6 bases and J gave up 5 bases, with 9 bases separating them. Germline assignment: CDR1 SQVTM and CDR2 ANQGSEA. The CDR3 sequence is 11 residues long. The CDR3 spells CSVRWRDTQYF. For the CDR3, the DNA is TGCAGCGTCAGGTGGCGAGATACGCAGTATTTT.

In its sample, this clonotype was seen a few times. This sequence joins TRBV7-9 and TRBJ1-2; 11 nucleotides align to TRBD1. This CDR3 comprises 15 residues. From germline, CDR1 is SEHNR and CDR2 FQNEAQ (reference sequence). Trimming took 7 bases from V and 4 from J; bases not matched to a gene: 8. The CDR3 is CASTGRGTGGYGYTF. The CDR3 nucleotides are TGTGCCAGCACGGGACGCGGGACAGGGGGCTATGGCTACACCTTC.